A selection of T cell receptor beta chains follows, all from one sample in a study of control samples from healthy donors and cancer patients. Assay: immunoSEQ multiplex PCR; the TCRdb copy retains only in-frame clones and omits some. Of fewer than 200,000 clones detected, roughly nine tenths appear once; the ten largest clones hold 1.4%. Source material: blood. The receptors originated from a man between 25 and 39 years old in good health. The CDR3 runs from the conserved cysteine through the conserved F or W. Fields, in order: clone size, D gene, V gene, J gene, CDR3 protein, CDR3 DNA. D genes are given only for firm matches. Rows give clone size only sometimes, using once, few, many, or a class for an expanded clone.

clone size: NA
D gene: NA
V gene: TRBV6-5
J gene: TRBJ2-2
CDR3 protein: CASRWDASGELFF
CDR3 DNA: TGTGCCAGCAGGTGGGACGCGTCCGGGGAGCTGTTTTTT

clone size: NA
D gene: NA
V gene: TRBV28
J gene: TRBJ1-2
CDR3 protein: CASSWERNGYTF
CDR3 DNA: TGTGCCAGCAGTTGGGAGAGGAATGGCTACACCTTC

clone size: NA
D gene: TRBD1
V gene: TRBV19
J gene: TRBJ1-1
CDR3 protein: CASSPQAGTELPAFF
CDR3 DNA: TGTGCCAGTAGTCCTCAAGCCGGGACAGAGCTTCCAGCTTTCTTT

clone size: NA
D gene: NA
V gene: TRBV5-1
J gene: TRBJ2-2
CDR3 protein: CASSRGSDTGELFF
CDR3 DNA: TGCGCCAGCAGTCGGGGGTCGGACACCGGGGAGCTGTTTTTT

clone size: once
D gene: NA
V gene: TRBV7-8
J gene: TRBJ1-5
CDR3 protein: CASSLLGLRGSIGNQPQHF
CDR3 DNA: TGTGCCAGCAGCTTATTGGGCCTGAGAGGTAGCATTGGCAATCAGCCCCAGCATTTT

clone size: NA
D gene: TRBD2
V gene: TRBV4-3
J gene: TRBJ2-1
CDR3 protein: CASSQDTGGAYNEQFF
CDR3 DNA: TGCGCCAGCAGCCAGGATACGGGGGGGGCCTACAATGAGCAGTTCTTC

clone size: NA
D gene: TRBD1
V gene: TRBV5-6
J gene: TRBJ1-2
CDR3 protein: CASSQGQTDYGYTF
CDR3 DNA: TGTGCCAGCAGCCAGGGACAGACGGACTATGGCTACACCTTC

clone size: NA
D gene: NA
V gene: TRBV30
J gene: TRBJ2-7
CDR3 protein: CAWTPGTYEQYF
CDR3 DNA: TGTGCCTGGACGCCCGGGACTTACGAGCAGTACTTC

clone size: NA
D gene: NA
V gene: TRBV9
J gene: TRBJ1-2
CDR3 protein: CASSTSRSGALYGYTF
CDR3 DNA: TGTGCCAGCAGCACTTCTCGTTCGGGTGCGCTCTATGGCTACACCTTC

clone size: NA
D gene: NA
V gene: TRBV4-1
J gene: TRBJ2-2
CDR3 protein: CASSQEPGANTGELFF
CDR3 DNA: TGCGCCAGCAGCCAAGAGCCGGGGGCGAACACCGGGGAGCTGTTTTTT

clone size: once
D gene: NA
V gene: TRBV5-1
J gene: TRBJ1-4
CDR3 protein: CASSRSVRGGDIEKLFF
CDR3 DNA: TGCGCCAGCAGCCGAAGCGTCCGAGGGGGAGATATAGAAAAACTGTTTTTT